This T cell receptor (beta chain) was observed in a study of cytomegalovirus exposure and HLA in healthy donors. In the study overall: The same platform was used for the 120 validation repertoires and the roughly 700 first-cohort repertoires, a later analysis reported. Whole-study findings and limits: The classifier, whose performance was assessed in both the original and validation cohorts, reportedly diagnosed cytomegalovirus status with high specificity and sensitivity. Within the 90 to 150 validation repertoires, first-cohort TCR clusters tended to co-occur, according to a later analysis.

This clone came up once. What it binds is unknown. Germline-derived CDR1 and CDR2 are SGHDT and YYEEEE. This CDR3 comprises 14 residues. V gave up 0 bases and J gave up 7 bases, with 10 bases separating them. Repertoires were generated with immunoSEQ multiplex PCR, while TCRdb's copy carries only in-frame clones and drops some. The table has 110,000 or so clones, more than 75% seen once; the top ten hold about 2%. The genes are TRBV5-6 and TRBJ1-4; D is unclear. This receptor was obtained from a woman aged 25-40 years in good health and CMV-seronegative. The sequencing sample was made of PBMCs. The CDR3 DNA sequence: TGTGCCAGCAGCTTGGGCCGGCGGCGTGAAAAACTGTTTTTT. Translated, it gives CASSLGRRREKLFF.